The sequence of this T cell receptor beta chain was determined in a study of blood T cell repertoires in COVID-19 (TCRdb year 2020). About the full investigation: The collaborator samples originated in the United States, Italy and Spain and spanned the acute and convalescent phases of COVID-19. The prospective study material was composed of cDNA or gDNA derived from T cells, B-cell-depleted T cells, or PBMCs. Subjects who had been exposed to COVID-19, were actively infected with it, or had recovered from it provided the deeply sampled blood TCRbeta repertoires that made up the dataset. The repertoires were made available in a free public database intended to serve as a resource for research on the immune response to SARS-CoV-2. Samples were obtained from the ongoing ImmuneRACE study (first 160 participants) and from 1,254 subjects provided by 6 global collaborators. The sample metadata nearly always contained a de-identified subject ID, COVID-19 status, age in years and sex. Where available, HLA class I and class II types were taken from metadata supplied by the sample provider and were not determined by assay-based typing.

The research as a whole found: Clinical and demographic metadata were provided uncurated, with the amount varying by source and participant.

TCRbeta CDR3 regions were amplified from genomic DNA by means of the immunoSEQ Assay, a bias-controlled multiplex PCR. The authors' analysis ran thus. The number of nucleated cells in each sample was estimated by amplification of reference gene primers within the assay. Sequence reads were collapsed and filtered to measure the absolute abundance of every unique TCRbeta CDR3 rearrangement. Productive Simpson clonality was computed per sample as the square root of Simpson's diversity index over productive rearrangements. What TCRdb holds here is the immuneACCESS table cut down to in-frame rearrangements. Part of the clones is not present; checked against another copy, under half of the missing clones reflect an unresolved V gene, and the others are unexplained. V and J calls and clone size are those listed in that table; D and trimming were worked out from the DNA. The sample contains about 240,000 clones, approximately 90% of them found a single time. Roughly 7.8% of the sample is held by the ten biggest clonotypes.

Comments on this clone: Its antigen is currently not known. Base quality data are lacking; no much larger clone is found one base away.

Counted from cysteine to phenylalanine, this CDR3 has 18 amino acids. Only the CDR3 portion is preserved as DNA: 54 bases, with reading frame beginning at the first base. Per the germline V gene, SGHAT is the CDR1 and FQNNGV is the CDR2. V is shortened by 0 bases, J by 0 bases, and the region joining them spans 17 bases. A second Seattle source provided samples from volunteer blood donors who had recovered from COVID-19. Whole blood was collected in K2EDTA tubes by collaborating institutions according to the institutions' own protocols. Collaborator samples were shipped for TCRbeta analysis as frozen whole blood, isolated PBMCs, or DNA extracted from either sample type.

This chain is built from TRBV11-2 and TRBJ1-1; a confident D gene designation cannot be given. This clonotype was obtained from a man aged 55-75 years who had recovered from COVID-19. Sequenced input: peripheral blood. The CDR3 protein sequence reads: CASSLESGRAVMNTEAFF. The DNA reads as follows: TGTGCCAGCAGCTTAGAATCGGGTCGCGCCGTCATGAACACTGAAGCTTTCTTT.